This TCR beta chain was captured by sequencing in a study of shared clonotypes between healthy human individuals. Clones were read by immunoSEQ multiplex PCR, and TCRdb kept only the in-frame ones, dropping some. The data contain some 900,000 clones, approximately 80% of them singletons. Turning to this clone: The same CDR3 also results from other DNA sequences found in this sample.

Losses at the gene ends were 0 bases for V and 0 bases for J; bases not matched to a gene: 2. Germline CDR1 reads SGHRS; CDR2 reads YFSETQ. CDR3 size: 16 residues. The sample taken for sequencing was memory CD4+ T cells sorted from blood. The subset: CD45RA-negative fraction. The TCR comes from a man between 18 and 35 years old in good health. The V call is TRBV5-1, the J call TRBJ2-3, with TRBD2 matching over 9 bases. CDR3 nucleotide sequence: TGCGCCAGCAGCTTGGCCCTAGCGGGGAGCACAGATACGCAGTATTTT. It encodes CASSLALAGSTDTQYF.